This T cell receptor (beta chain) comes out of a study of blood T cell repertoires in COVID-19. Study-wide context: Italy, Spain and the United States were the sources of the convalescent and acute COVID-19 samples. PBMCs, B-cell-depleted T cells, or T cells were the source of the cDNA or gDNA that made up the material.

Per germline, CDR1 SGDLS and CDR2 YYNGEE. The CDR3 runs to 15 residues. V was pared by 2 bases and J by 5 bases, with 7 bases of the junction left unmatched. TCRdb's table, derived via immunoSEQ multiplex PCR, lists solely in-frame clones and lacks some. The sample has fewer than 300,000 clones, 88% seen once. The chain recombines TRBV9 with TRBJ1-1, with 9 positions matching TRBD1. The sample was peripheral blood. This TCR was sampled from a young man with active or convalescent COVID-19. The CDR3 DNA sequence: TGTGCCAGCAGCGTGTTGGACAGGGGAATTACTGAAGCTTTCTTT. It specifies CASSVLDRGITEAFF.